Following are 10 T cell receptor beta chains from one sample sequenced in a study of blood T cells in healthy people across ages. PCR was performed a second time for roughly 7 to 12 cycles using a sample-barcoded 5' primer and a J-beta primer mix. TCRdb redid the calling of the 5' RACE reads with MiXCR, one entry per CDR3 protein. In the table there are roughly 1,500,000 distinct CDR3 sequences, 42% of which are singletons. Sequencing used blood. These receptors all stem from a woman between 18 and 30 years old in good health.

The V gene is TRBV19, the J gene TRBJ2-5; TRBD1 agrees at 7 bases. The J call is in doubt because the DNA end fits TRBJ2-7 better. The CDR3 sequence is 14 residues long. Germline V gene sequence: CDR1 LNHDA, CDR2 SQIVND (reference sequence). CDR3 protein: CASSKWDRDYEQYF. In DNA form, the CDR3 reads TGTGCCAGTAGTAAATGGGACAGAGACTACGAGCAGTACTTC.

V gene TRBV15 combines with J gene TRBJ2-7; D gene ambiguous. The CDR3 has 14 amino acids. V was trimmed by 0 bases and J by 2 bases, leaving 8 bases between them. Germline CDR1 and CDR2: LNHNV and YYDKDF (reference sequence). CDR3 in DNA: TGTGCCACCAGCAGAGAGATTGGCGCCTACGAGCAGTACTTC. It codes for CATSREIGAYEQYF.

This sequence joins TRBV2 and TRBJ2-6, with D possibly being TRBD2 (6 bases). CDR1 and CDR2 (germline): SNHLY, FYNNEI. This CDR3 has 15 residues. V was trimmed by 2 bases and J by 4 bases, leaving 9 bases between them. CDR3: CASSERGFGANVLTF. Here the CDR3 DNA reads TGTGCCAGCAGTGAACGGGGGTTCGGGGCCAACGTCCTGACTTTC.

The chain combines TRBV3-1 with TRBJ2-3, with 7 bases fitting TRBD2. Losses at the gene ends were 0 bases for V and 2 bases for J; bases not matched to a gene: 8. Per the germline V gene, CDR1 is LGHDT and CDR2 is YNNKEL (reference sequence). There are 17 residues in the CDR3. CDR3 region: CASSQELEAGPTDTQYF. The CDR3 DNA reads TGTGCCAGCAGCCAAGAGTTAGAAGCGGGGCCCACAGATACGCAGTATTTT.

Here the CDR3 DNA reads TGTGCTAGTGGTTTGGTACTAGGAGGGGGCGATCACAATGAGCAGTTCTTC. This gives the protein CASGLVLGGGDHNEQFF. The J gene is TRBJ2-1, the V gene TRBV12-5; D is possibly TRBD1 (7 bases). The CDR3 loop spans 17 amino acids. Per germline, CDR1 LGHNT and CDR2 FRNRAP. Between the trimmed V and J ends, which lost 0 bases and 5 bases, there was a span of 17 bases. The variable domain in full, completed from reference TRBV12-5 and TRBJ2-1, reads DARVTQTPRHKVTEMGQEVTMRCQPILGHNTVFWYRQTMMQGLELLAYFRNRAPLDDSGMPKDRFSAEMPDATLATLKIQPSEPRDSAVYFCASGLVLGGGDHNEQFFGPGTRLTVL.

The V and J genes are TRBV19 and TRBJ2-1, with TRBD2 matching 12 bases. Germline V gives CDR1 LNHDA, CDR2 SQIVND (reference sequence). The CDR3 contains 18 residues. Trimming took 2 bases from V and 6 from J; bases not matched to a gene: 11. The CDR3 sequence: CASSIYWTSGALINEQFF. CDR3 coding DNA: TGTGCCAGTAGTATATACTGGACTAGCGGGGCTCTTATCAATGAGCAGTTCTTC.

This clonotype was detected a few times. In DNA, the CDR3 is TGTGCCACCCTATCTAATGCCTCCGAGCAGTACTTC. Residues: CATLSNASEQYF. The chain joins TRBV7-9 to TRBJ2-4, with D uncertain. The J call may be incorrect, as the DNA end agrees better with TRBJ2-7. Germline V lookup: CDR1 SEHNR, CDR2 FQNEAQ (reference sequence). This CDR3 region has 12 residues.

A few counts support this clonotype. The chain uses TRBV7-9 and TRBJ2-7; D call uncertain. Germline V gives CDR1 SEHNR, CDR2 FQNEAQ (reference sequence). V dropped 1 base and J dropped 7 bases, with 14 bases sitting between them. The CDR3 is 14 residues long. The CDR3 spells CASSLESTSGEQYF. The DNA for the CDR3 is TGTGCCAGCAGCTTAGAGAGTACTTCAGGTGAGCAGTACTTC.

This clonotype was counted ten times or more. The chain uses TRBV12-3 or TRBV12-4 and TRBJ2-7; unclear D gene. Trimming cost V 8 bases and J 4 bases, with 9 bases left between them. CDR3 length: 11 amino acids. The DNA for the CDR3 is TGTGCCAGCCGCTCCCATTACGAGCAGTACTTC. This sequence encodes CASRSHYEQYF.

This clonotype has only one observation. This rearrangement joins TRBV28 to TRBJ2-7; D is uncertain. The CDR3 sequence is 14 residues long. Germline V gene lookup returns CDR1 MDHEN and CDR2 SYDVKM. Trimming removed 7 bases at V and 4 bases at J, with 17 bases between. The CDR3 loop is CASTTLRNSYEQYF. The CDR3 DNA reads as TGTGCCAGCACCACACTGCGGAACTCGTACGAGCAGTACTTC.